One and the same sample provided the 5 T cell receptor beta chains below, sequenced in a study of cytomegalovirus exposure and HLA in healthy donors. PCR primers comprised 60 Vbeta and 13 Jbeta primers. Libraries were prepared by immunoSEQ multiplex PCR; TCRdb keeps only in-frame clonotypes and omits some of them. The sample includes 38,000 or so clones. The source material was PBMCs. The receptor set was obtained from a man aged 25-45 years in good health and CMV-seronegative.

This chain links TRBV5-1 with TRBJ1-4; D gene ambiguous. The CDR3 is 14 amino acids. The germline gives CDR1 SGHRS, CDR2 YFSETQ. V shed 2 bases and J shed 0 bases, with 5 bases lying between them. The CDR3 DNA reads TGCGCCAGCAGCTTCAGGCCAACTAATGAAAAACTGTTTTTT. Its protein is CASSFRPTNEKLFF.

The chain combines TRBV12-5 with TRBJ1-2; D gene uncertain. The CDR3 is 15 residues long. From germline, CDR1 is LGHNT and CDR2 FRNRAP. The V gene lost 2 bases and the J gene lost 7 bases, with 17 bases spanning the gap. As DNA, the CDR3 is TGTGCTAGTGGTTTGTCGTCGGTCAGGTTCGGTGGCTACACCTTC. It yields the protein CASGLSSVRFGGYTF.

The gene calls are TRBV5-6 and TRBJ1-4; 9 bases fit TRBD1. Unmatched junction bases numbered 9, after V lost 2 bases and J lost 10 bases. The germline gives CDR1 SGHDT, CDR2 YYEEEE. The CDR3 sequence is 15 residues long. The CDR3 loop is CASSLPQGAEGKLFF. The DNA for the CDR3 is TGTGCCAGCAGCTTACCACAGGGGGCGGAGGGAAAACTGTTTTTT. Filled out from reference TRBV5-6 and TRBJ1-4, the complete variable domain reads DAGVTQSPTHLIKTRGQQVTLRCSPKSGHDTVSWYQQALGQGPQFIFQYYEEEERQRGNFPDRFSGHQFPNYSSELNVNALLLGDSALYLCASSLPQGAEGKLFFGSGTQLSVL.

Here the CDR3 DNA reads TGTGCCAGCAGCCCCAGCGCGGGGGGGCCCAATGAGCAGTTCTTC. Its protein is CASSPSAGGPNEQFF. The V gene is TRBV7-6, the J gene TRBJ2-1; 9 nucleotides line up with TRBD2. Germline trimming cut 5 bases from V and 6 bases from J; bases unmatched to any gene: 8. This CDR3 contains 15 residues. The V gene's germline CDR1 is SGHVS and CDR2 FNYEAQ.

The chain couples TRBV19 to TRBJ2-1, with D possibly being TRBD2 (5 bases). The CDR3 spans 15 residues. The V gene lost 6 bases and the J gene lost 10 bases, with 22 bases spanning the gap. Germline V gives CDR1 LNHDA, CDR2 SQIVND (reference sequence). The CDR3 DNA reads as TGTGCCAGTAGCATCCGGACTCGAGCTACAAGGGAGCAGTTCTTC. Residues: CASSIRTRATREQFF.